These T cell receptor beta chains were read from a single sample in a study of blood T cell repertoires in COVID-19. The table came from immunoSEQ multiplex PCR; TCRdb's copy has only in-frame clones and leaves some out. The profile covers roughly 150,000 clones, with approximately 90% appearing a single time and around 5% taken by the ten largest. The source material was peripheral blood. The receptors come from a human donor in a cohort sampled during active COVID-19. The CDR3 runs from the conserved cysteine through the conserved F or W. D genes are given only for firm matches. The size of a clone is reported for some rows only, either as once, few or many, or as a class for expanded clones.

clone size: .
D gene: .
V gene: TRBV28
CDR3 protein: CAIRPPGDTEAFF

clone size: .
D gene: TRBD2
V gene: TRBV19
CDR3 protein: CASRLAGVSETQYF

clone size: .
D gene: .
V gene: TRBV2
CDR3 protein: CASSTEWTDTQYF

clone size: .
D gene: TRBD2
V gene: TRBV13
CDR3 protein: CASSLGPGLAEETQYF

clone size: .
D gene: TRBD1
V gene: TRBV28
CDR3 protein: CASSPGTGHYEQYF

clone size: .
D gene: TRBD2
V gene: TRBV11-2
CDR3 protein: CASSLRPAGGILQETQYF

clone size: .
D gene: TRBD2
V gene: TRBV7-8
CDR3 protein: CASSLVAGDQETQYF

clone size: few
D gene: TRBD1
V gene: TRBV11-3
CDR3 protein: CASSFHGTGSGNTIYF

clone size: .
D gene: .
V gene: TRBV3-1/TRBV3-2
CDR3 protein: CASSQARPGGANNSPLHF

clone size: .
D gene: TRBD2
V gene: TRBV5-4
CDR3 protein: CASSRRTSGSAPTYEQYF

clone size: once
D gene: TRBD1
V gene: TRBV27
CDR3 protein: CASSETGGAYEQYF

clone size: .
D gene: TRBD2
V gene: TRBV24-1
CDR3 protein: CATSDLSGGDYNEQFF

clone size: .
D gene: TRBD1
V gene: TRBV19
CDR3 protein: CASSEFLGTGNYGYTF

clone size: .
D gene: .
V gene: TRBV2
CDR3 protein: CASSAALRGPNSPLHF

clone size: .
D gene: .
V gene: TRBV7-8
CDR3 protein: CASSLSREGTAFF

clone size: once
D gene: .
V gene: TRBV6-5
CDR3 protein: CASRVTVSYEQYF

clone size: .
D gene: .
V gene: TRBV6-2/TRBV6-3
CDR3 protein: CASSYAGTSGEQYF

clone size: .
D gene: TRBD2
V gene: TRBV28
CDR3 protein: CAISLRGVSRGEQFF

clone size: .
D gene: TRBD2
V gene: TRBV9
CDR3 protein: CASSPGLAGEYEQYF

clone size: .
D gene: .
V gene: TRBV30
CDR3 protein: CAWSVLGAGKNQPQHF

clone size: .
D gene: .
V gene: TRBV5-8
CDR3 protein: CASSLRGNTEAFF

clone size: .
D gene: .
V gene: TRBV6-5
CDR3 protein: CASSSTGRALGSEQYF

clone size: .
D gene: .
V gene: TRBV28
CDR3 protein: CASSPFDMGRDTQYF

clone size: .
D gene: .
V gene: TRBV27
CDR3 protein: CASSLEAGALAYEQYF

clone size: .
D gene: .
V gene: TRBV18
CDR3 protein: CASSPRRSHGYTF

clone size: .
D gene: TRBD1
V gene: TRBV16
CDR3 protein: CASSQPSTGYNYGYTF

clone size: .
D gene: TRBD2
V gene: TRBV4-1
CDR3 protein: CASSRAGGLYEQYF

clone size: .
D gene: TRBD2
V gene: TRBV5-6
CDR3 protein: CASSLLAGEKNEQFF